A selection of T cell receptor beta chains follows, all from one sample in a study of memory CD4+ T cells and cytomegalovirus serostatus. Libraries were prepared by immunoSEQ multiplex PCR; TCRdb keeps only in-frame clonotypes and omits some of them. The sample includes tens of thousands of clones, around 76% of them seen just once. Sequencing input: memory CD4+ T cells from blood. The source is an adult in good health and CMV-seronegative. The CDR3 runs from the conserved cysteine through the conserved F or W. D genes are given only for firm matches. Where a row states a size, it is once, few, many or the class of an expanded clone; other rows omit it.

clone size | J gene | V gene | D gene | CDR3 DNA | CDR3 protein
- | TRBJ2-4 | TRBV19 | TRBD2 | TGTGCCAGTAGTGGGGGGACTAGCGGGAGAATGAAAAACATTCAGTACTTC | CASSGGTSGRMKNIQYF
- | TRBJ1-2 | TRBV30 | - | TGTGCCTGGAGGCTAGGGGTCTATGGCTACACCTTC | CAWRLGVYGYTF
- | TRBJ2-1 | TRBV18 | TRBD2 | TGTGCCAGCTCACCTCGCGGGGGGAATGAGCAGTTCTTC | CASSPRGGNEQFF
- | TRBJ2-7 | TRBV7-9 | - | TGTGCCAGCACCCGAGGGAATACCTACGAGCAGTACTTC | CASTRGNTYEQYF
- | TRBJ1-1 | TRBV6-1 | - | TGTGCCAGCAGTGAAACCGGGGGGAGGGCTTTCTTT | CASSETGGRAFF
- | TRBJ1-5 | TRBV4-3 | - | TGCGCCAGCAGCCAAGCGACAGGCCCCCATCAGCCCCAGCATTTT | CASSQATGPHQPQHF
- | TRBJ1-1 | TRBV30 | - | TGTGCCTGGAGTGGAGTAAACAGTGAAGCTTTCTTT | CAWSGVNSEAFF
- | TRBJ2-7 | TRBV30 | - | TGTGCCTGGATGCACAGGGCCATCCGGGAGCAGTACTTC | CAWMHRAIREQYF
- | TRBJ2-6 | TRBV7-2 | TRBD1 | TGTGCCAGCAGGACAGGGACCGGGGCCAACGTCCTGACTTTC | CASRTGTGANVLTF
- | TRBJ1-1 | TRBV29-1 | TRBD1 | TGCAGCGTTGTAATGGCAGGGGGCCCTCAGAACACTGAAGCTTTCTTT | CSVVMAGGPQNTEAFF
- | TRBJ2-7 | TRBV9 | TRBD2 | TGTGCCAGCAGCGTAGACAGCGGGGGCTCCTACGAGCAGTACTTC | CASSVDSGGSYEQYF
- | TRBJ2-3 | TRBV28 | - | TGTGCCAGCAGCCCCCGGGGTACGCAGTATTTT | CASSPRGTQYF
- | TRBJ2-2 | TRBV7-9 | - | TGTGCCAGCAGCTTTTGGGGGAGAAGCACCGGGGAGCTGTTTTTT | CASSFWGRSTGELFF
once | TRBJ1-1 | TRBV5-4 | TRBD1 | TGTGCCAGCAGTAAAGAGACAGGGGTTCTCACTGAAGCTTTCTTT | CASSKETGVLTEAFF
- | TRBJ1-2 | TRBV4-3 | - | TGCGCCAGCAGCCAAGATATCTCGGGGTGGGGGCTATTCTACACCTTC | CASSQDISGWGLFYTF
- | TRBJ2-7 | TRBV9 | TRBD2 | TGTGCCAGCAGCGTCGGGACTCAGCGGGGGGACGAGCAGTACTTC | CASSVGTQRGDEQYF
- | TRBJ1-2 | TRBV2 | - | TGTGCCAGTACACTAAACTATGGCTACACCTTC | CASTLNYGYTF
once | TRBJ2-1 | TRBV4-2 | - | TGTGCCAGCAGCCAAGCCCGACAGGTATACAATGAGCAGTTCTTC | CASSQARQVYNEQFF
few | TRBJ2-1 | TRBV5-1 | - | TGCGCCAGCAGCTTGGGACTCCCAACTACCAATGAGCAGTTCTTC | CASSLGLPTTNEQFF
- | TRBJ2-4 | TRBV19 | - | TGTGCCAGTAGTCCGGACGGACGAGGGGCCAAAAACATTCAGTACTTC | CASSPDGRGAKNIQYF
- | TRBJ1-5 | TRBV20-1 | - | TGCAGTGCTAGAGTGGGGCAGCCCCAGCATTTT | CSARVGQPQHF
few | TRBJ1-3 | TRBV5-1 | - | TGCGCCAGCAGCCCCGGTTTGGGAAACACCATATATTTT | CASSPGLGNTIYF
- | TRBJ1-4 | TRBV28 | - | TGTGCCAGCAGCTACCACTCGGGGACCCTTAATGAAAAACTGTTTTTT | CASSYHSGTLNEKLFF
- | TRBJ1-5 | TRBV27 | - | TGTGCCACCAAGTCAGTATACCCCAATCAGCCCCAGCATTTT | CATKSVYPNQPQHF
once | TRBJ1-6 | TRBV18 | TRBD1 | TGTGCCAGCTCCACCGAGGGGACAGGGCATACCTCCTATAATTCACCCCTCCACTTT | CASSTEGTGHTSYNSPLHF
- | TRBJ2-1 | TRBV19 | - | TGTGCCAGTAGTCCGACAGACCTCCCTACCAATGAGCAGTTCTTC | CASSPTDLPTNEQFF
once | TRBJ2-1 | TRBV29-1 | - | TGCAGCGTGGGCCTAGGAACCCGCAGTGAGCAGTTCTTC | CSVGLGTRSEQFF
- | TRBJ2-7 | TRBV6-1 | TRBD1 | TGTGCCAGCAGTGTCGACAGGGGGCGCGGCGAGCAGTACTTC | CASSVDRGRGEQYF
- | TRBJ2-7 | TRBV7-2 | TRBD2 | TGTGCCAGCAGCTTTGGGGCCGGACTAGGCTACGAGCAGTACTTC | CASSFGAGLGYEQYF
- | TRBJ2-7 | TRBV11-3 | - | TGTGCCAGCAGCCCCAGCGAGGGACGTCTGCAGTACTTC | CASSPSEGRLQYF